This entry lists 10 T cell receptor beta chains sequenced from one sample in a study of CD8+CD57+ T cells in acquired aplastic anemia. According to the study, genomic DNA was the template for TCR beta VDJ and CDR3 profiling. TCRdb recomputed calls from the reads with MiXCR, one row per CDR3 protein. The data show about 40,000 distinct CDR3 sequences, roughly 63% seen once. Patients chosen for sequencing had CD8+CD57+ cells that had expanded, as shown by flow cytometry. The specimen was sorted CD4+, CD8+, or CD8+CD57+ T cells (not recorded which) from PBMCs. The receptors shown here come from a human donor with aplastic anemia.

V is TRBV10-3 and J is TRBJ1-6; TRBD1 agrees at 7 bases. This CDR3 spans 18 amino acids. The junction had 16 bases not matched to a gene; V was cut back by 7 bases and J by 4 bases. Germline values: CDR1 ENHRY, CDR2 SYGVKD. CDR3 sequence: CAIKIDRVGSVYNSPLHF. In DNA form, the CDR3 reads TGTGCCATCAAAATAGACAGGGTAGGCTCCGTTTATAATTCACCCCTCCACTTT.

This clonotype occurred once. J is TRBJ1-1 and V is TRBV2; tentative D call: TRBD1 (6 bases). The CDR3 has 14 amino acids. CDR1 and CDR2 (germline): SNHLY, FYNNEI. Trimming took 8 bases from V and 4 from J, leaving 17 bases between them. The CDR3 is CASLPTGLSTEAFF. The CDR3 DNA reads as TGTGCCAGCCTCCCCACAGGGCTGAGCACTGAAGCTTTCTTT.

This clonotype was seen ten or more times. The rearrangement joins TRBV12-3 or TRBV12-4 to TRBJ1-5; the D is unclear. The CDR3 runs 14 residues. Deletions cut 3 bases from V and 4 bases from J, with 10 bases between. CDR3 in amino acids: CASSLSGGNQPQHF. DNA of the CDR3: TGTGCCAGCAGTTTGTCCGGCGGTAATCAGCCCCAGCATTTT.

CDR3: CASSSRDTEAFF. CDR3 in DNA: TGTGCCAGCAGCTCACGAGACACTGAAGCTTTCTTT. This chain joins TRBV5-5 and TRBJ1-1; D is uncertain. The CDR3 has 12 amino acids. V lost 3 bases and J 3 bases, leaving 6 bases between the germline ends. CDR1 is SGHKS, CDR2 YYEKEE, per germline (reference sequence). The variable domain in full, with the rest retrieved from reference TRBV5-5 and TRBJ1-1, is DAGVTQSPTHLIKTRGQQVTLRCSPISGHKSVSWYQQVLGQGPQFIFQYYEKEERGRGNFPDRFSARQFPNYSSELNVNALLLGDSALYLCASSSRDTEAFFGQGTRLTVV.

The chain recombines TRBV19 with TRBJ1-1; D remains unclear. Germline V CDR1 and CDR2: LNHDA, SQIVND (reference sequence). The CDR3 extends over 14 amino acids. The V and J ends lost 7 bases and 7 bases respectively, with 19 bases between them. For the CDR3, the DNA is TGTGCCAGTAAGGCAGCCCGCGGACCGATTGAAGCTTTCTTT. Protein: CASKAARGPIEAFF.

The chain links TRBV12-3 or TRBV12-4 to TRBJ2-1; 9 bases agree with TRBD1. Losses at the gene ends were 4 bases for V and 8 bases for J; bases not matched to a gene: 9. The CDR3 runs 15 residues. The CDR3 region is CASSSGTGIRHEQFF. DNA for the CDR3: TGTGCCAGCAGTTCCGGGACAGGGATCAGGCATGAGCAGTTCTTC.

CDR3 sequence reads: CASSPPALGNTEAFF. The CDR3 bases are TGTGCCAGCAGCCCACCCGCTCTGGGGAACACTGAAGCTTTCTTT. The chain recombines TRBV5-8 with TRBJ1-1; the D is unclear. The germline gives CDR1 SGHTS, CDR2 YDEGEE. The CDR3 consists of 15 residues. V was shortened by 4 bases and J by 1 base, with 14 bases between the two germline ends.

This chain links TRBV29-1 with TRBJ2-1; no clear D. Trimming stripped 0 bases from V and 4 bases from J, with 10 bases between. The CDR3 is 14 residues long. CDR1 is SQVTM and CDR2 is ANQGSEA in the germline V gene. The CDR3 loop reads CSVEDRGRYNEQFF. Written as DNA, the CDR3 is TGCAGCGTTGAAGACCGTGGCCGGTACAATGAGCAGTTCTTC.

The gene calls are TRBV7-9 and TRBJ2-7; D is undetermined. The CDR3 is 12 amino acids. V lost 0 bases and J lost 3, with 3 bases in between. Germline lookup yields CDR1 SEHNR and CDR2 FQNEAQ (reference sequence). The CDR3 sequence: CASSLAFYEQYF. The CDR3 DNA reads as TGTGCCAGCAGCTTAGCCTTCTACGAGCAGTACTTC.

This clonotype showed up just a few times. The chain has TRBV15 and TRBJ2-5; tentative D call: TRBD2 (6 bases). The CDR3 sequence is 13 residues long. Trimming left V 2 bases short and J 7 bases short, with 11 bases between. Germline V lookup: CDR1 LNHNV, CDR2 YYDKDF (reference sequence). The chain's CDR3 is CATSRLLGGTQYF. The DNA of the CDR3 is TGTGCCACCAGCAGACTACTGGGGGGGACCCAGTACTTC.